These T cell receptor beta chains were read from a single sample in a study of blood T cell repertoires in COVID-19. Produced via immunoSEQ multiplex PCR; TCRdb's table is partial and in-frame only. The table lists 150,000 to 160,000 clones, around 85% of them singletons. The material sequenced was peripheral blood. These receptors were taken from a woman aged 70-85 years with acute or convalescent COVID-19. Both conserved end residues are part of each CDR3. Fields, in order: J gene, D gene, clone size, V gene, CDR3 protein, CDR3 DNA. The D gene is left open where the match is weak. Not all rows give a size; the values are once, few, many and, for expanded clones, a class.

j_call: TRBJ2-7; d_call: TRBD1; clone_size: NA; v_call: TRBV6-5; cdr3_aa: CASSPGQLFEQYF; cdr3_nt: TGTGCCAGCAGTCCGGGACAGCTCTTCGAGCAGTACTTC
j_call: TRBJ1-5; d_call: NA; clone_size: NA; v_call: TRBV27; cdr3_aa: CASRGTASRGTQHF; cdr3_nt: TGTGCCAGTCGCGGGACGGCTAGCAGAGGAACCCAGCATTTT
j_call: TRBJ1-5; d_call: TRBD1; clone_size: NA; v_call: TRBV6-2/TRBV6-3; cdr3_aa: CASSNPDRTNQPQHF; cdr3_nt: TGTGCCAGCAGCAACCCGGACAGGACTAATCAGCCCCAGCATTTT
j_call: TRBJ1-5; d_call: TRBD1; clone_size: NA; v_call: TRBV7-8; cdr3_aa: CASSLVIQGANQPQHF; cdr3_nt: TGTGCCAGCAGCTTAGTTATACAGGGGGCCAATCAGCCCCAGCATTTT
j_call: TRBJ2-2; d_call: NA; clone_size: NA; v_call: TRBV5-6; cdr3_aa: CASSLRGGNTGELFF; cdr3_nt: TGTGCCAGCAGCTTGAGGGGCGGGAACACCGGGGAGCTGTTTTTT
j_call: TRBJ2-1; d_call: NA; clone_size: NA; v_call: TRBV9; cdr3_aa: CASSGMSGDNEQFF; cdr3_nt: TGTGCCAGCAGCGGCATGTCGGGGGACAATGAGCAGTTCTTC
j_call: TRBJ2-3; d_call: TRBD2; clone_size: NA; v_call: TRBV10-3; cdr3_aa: CAISEFGGGVADTQYF; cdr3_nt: TGTGCCATCAGTGAGTTCGGCGGGGGGGTGGCAGATACGCAGTATTTT
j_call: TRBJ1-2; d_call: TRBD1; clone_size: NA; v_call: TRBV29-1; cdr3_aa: CSVNPGQGAGYTF; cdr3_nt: TGCAGCGTTAACCCGGGACAGGGGGCTGGCTACACCTTC
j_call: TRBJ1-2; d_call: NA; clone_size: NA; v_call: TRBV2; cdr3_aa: CASRTVLYGYTF; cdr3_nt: TGTGCCAGCAGGACAGTTCTTTATGGCTACACCTTC
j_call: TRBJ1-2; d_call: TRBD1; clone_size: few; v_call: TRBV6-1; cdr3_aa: CASSEAGTGSGYTF; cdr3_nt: TGTGCCAGCAGTGAGGCCGGGACAGGGAGTGGCTACACCTTC
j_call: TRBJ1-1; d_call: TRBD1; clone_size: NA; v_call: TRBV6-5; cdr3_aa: CASSYPEQGARAFF; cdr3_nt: TGTGCCAGCAGCTACCCGGAACAGGGGGCCCGAGCTTTCTTT
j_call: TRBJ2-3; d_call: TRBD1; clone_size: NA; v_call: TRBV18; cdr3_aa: CASSPKQGVDTQYF; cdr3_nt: TGTGCCAGCTCACCAAAACAGGGGGTAGATACGCAGTATTTT
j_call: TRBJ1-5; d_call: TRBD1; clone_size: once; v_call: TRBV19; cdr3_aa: CASSIIQRGRDNQPQHF; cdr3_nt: TGTGCCAGTAGTATAATTCAAAGGGGGCGCGACAATCAGCCCCAGCATTTT
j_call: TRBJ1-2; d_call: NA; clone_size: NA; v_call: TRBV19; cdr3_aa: CASAEDGGRGPYGYTF; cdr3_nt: TGTGCCAGTGCCGAGGACGGAGGCAGGGGCCCCTATGGCTACACCTTC
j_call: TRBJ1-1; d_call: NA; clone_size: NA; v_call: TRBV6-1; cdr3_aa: CASSEALGAGNTEAFF; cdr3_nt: TGTGCCAGCAGTGAAGCCCTCGGAGCCGGGAACACTGAAGCTTTCTTT
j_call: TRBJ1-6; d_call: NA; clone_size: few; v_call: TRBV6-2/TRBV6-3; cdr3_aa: CASSYRDTYNSPLHF; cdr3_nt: TGTGCCAGCAGTTACCGGGACACCTATAATTCACCCCTCCACTTT
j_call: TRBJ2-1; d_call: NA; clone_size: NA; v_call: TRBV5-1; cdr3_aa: CASSFVSYNEQFF; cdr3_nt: TGCGCCAGCAGCTTTGTCTCGTACAATGAGCAGTTCTTC
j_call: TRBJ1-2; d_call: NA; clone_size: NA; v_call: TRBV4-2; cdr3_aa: CASSPATTDYGYTF; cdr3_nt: TGTGCCAGCAGCCCGGCGACAACCGACTATGGCTACACCTTC
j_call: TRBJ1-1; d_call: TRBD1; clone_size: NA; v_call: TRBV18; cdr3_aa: CASSPRDRGVGQNTEAFF; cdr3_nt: TGTGCCAGCTCACCCCGGGACAGGGGGGTCGGTCAGAACACTGAAGCTTTCTTT
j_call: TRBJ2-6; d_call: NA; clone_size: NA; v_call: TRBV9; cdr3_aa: CASSVVKGAGVGSGANVLTF; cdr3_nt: TGTGCCAGCAGCGTAGTAAAAGGAGCGGGTGTCGGCTCTGGGGCCAACGTCCTGACTTTC
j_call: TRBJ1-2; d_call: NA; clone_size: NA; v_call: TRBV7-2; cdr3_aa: CASSPGREYGYTF; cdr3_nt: TGTGCCAGCAGCCCGGGACGGGAGTATGGCTACACCTTC
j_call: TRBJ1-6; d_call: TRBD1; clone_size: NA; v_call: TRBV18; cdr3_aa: CASSPDRAGNSPLHF; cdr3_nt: TGTGCCAGCTCGCCCGACAGGGCTGGTAATTCACCCCTCCACTTT
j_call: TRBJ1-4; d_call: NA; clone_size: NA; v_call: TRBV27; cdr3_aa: CASSAGSVGKLFF; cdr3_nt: TGTGCCAGCAGTGCGGGTTCAGTTGGGAAACTGTTTTTT
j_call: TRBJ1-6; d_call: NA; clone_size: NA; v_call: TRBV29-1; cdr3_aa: CSVRMASGNSPLHF; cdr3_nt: TGCAGCGTTCGAATGGCCTCAGGGAATTCACCCCTCCACTTT
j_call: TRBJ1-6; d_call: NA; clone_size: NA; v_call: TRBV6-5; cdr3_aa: CASSSSGSLHF; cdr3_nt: TGTGCCAGCAGTTCGAGCGGAAGCCTCCACTTT
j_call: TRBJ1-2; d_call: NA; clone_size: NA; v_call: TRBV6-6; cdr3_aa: CASSYAGGYGYTF; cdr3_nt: TGTGCCAGCAGTTACGCGGGAGGCTATGGCTACACCTTC
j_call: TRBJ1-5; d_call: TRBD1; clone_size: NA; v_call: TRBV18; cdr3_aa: CASTTGEHQPQHF; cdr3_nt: TGTGCCAGCACGACAGGGGAACATCAGCCCCAGCATTTT
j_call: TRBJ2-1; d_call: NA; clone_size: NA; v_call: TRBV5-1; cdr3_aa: CASSLVVNEQFF; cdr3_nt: TGCGCCAGCAGCTTGGTAGTCAATGAGCAGTTCTTC
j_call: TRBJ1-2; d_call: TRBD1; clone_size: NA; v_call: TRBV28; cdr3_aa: CASSQGQGYGYTF; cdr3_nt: TGTGCCAGCAGCCAAGGACAGGGCTATGGCTACACCTTC
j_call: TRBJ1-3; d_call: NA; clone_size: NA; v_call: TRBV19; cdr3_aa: CASTRMSGNTIYF; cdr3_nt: TGTGCCAGTACCAGGATGTCTGGAAACACCATATATTTT
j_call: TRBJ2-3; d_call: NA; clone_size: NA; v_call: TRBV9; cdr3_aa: CASSVGTSDTQYF; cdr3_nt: TGTGCCAGCAGCGTAGGGACTTCCGATACGCAGTATTTT
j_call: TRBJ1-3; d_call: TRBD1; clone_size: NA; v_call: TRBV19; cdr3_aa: CASSIGQASGNTIYF; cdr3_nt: TGTGCCAGTAGTATCGGACAGGCCTCTGGAAACACCATATATTTT
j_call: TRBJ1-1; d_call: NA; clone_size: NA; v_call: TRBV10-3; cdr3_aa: CAISVGSGTSNTEAFF; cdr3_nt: TGTGCCATCAGTGTCGGATCGGGGACATCCAACACTGAAGCTTTCTTT
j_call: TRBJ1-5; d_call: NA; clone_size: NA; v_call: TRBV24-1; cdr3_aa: CATRAGPNQPQHF; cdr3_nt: TGTGCCACGAGGGCAGGACCAAATCAGCCCCAGCATTTT
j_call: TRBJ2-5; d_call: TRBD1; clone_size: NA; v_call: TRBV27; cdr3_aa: CASSMWDSPGTQYF; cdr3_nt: TGTGCCAGCAGTATGTGGGACAGTCCAGGAACCCAGTACTTC
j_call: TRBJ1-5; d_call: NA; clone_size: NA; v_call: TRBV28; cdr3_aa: CASRSQTTQHF; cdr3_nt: TGTGCCAGCCGCTCTCAGACAACCCAGCATTTT
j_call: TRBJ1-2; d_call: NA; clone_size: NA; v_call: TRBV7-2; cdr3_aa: CASSFSGLDYGYTF; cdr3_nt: TGTGCCAGCAGCTTTAGCGGATTGGACTATGGCTACACCTTC
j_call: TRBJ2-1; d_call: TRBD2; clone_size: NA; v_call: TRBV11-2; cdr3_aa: CASSLDGLVNNEQFF; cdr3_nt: TGTGCCAGCAGCTTAGATGGACTAGTAAACAATGAGCAGTTCTTC
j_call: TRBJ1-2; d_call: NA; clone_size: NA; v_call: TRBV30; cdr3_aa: CAWHRRANYGYTF; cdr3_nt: TGTGCCTGGCACCGAAGAGCTAACTATGGCTACACCTTC
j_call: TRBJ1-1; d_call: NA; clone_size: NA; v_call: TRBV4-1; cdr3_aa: CASSQAFPSYSEAFF; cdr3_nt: TGCGCCAGCAGCCAAGCTTTCCCAAGTTATAGTGAAGCTTTCTTT
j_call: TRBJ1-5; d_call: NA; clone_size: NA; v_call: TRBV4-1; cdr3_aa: CASSQVTGRNQPQHF; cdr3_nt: TGCGCCAGCAGCCAAGTAACAGGCCGCAATCAGCCCCAGCATTTT
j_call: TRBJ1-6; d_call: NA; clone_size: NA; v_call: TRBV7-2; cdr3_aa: CASSLGRGMVTLHF; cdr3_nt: TGTGCCAGCAGCTTAGGGCGGGGGATGGTGACCCTCCACTTT
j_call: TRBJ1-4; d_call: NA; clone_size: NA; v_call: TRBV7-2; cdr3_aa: CASSLAPRGNEKLFF; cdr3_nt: TGTGCCAGCAGCTTAGCGCCCAGGGGTAATGAAAAACTGTTTTTT
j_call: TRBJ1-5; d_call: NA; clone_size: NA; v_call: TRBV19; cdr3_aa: CASSIQGGSNQPQHF; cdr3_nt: TGTGCCAGTAGTATTCAGGGAGGAAGCAATCAGCCCCAGCATTTT
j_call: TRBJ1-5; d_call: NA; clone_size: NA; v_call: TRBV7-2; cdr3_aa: CASSPSLRQPQHF; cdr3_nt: TGTGCCAGCAGCCCCTCCCTCAGACAGCCCCAGCATTTT
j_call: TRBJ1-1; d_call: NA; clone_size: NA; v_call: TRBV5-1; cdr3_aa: CASSLVGPGGTEAFF; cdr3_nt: TGCGCCAGCAGCTTGGTAGGGCCGGGGGGCACTGAAGCTTTCTTT
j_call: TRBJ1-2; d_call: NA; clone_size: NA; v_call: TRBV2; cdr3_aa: CATTRDSNYGYTF; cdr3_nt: TGTGCCACGACTCGGGATTCTAACTATGGCTACACCTTC
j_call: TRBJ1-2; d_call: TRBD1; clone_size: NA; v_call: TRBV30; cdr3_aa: CAWSRDRDGYTF; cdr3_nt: TGTGCCTGGAGCCGGGACAGGGATGGCTACACCTTC